This T cell receptor beta chain was sequenced for a study of OX40 agonist ivuxolimab in advanced cancers. Across the study: At 0.01 to 10 mg/kg, ivuxolimab was administered intravenously to patients every 2 weeks. Those enrolled were less than 85% male, with a mean age of roughly 60 years and ages from roughly 20 to 90. The study, taken as a whole, reports: Mean expanded clone counts were higher in CD8+ than CD4+ T cells. Blood T cells, both CD4+ and CD8+, expanded clonally by week 6 at 0.1 to 3.0 mg/kg.

The germline V gene has CDR1 SGHDT and CDR2 YYEEEE. V was pared by 1 base and J by 0 bases, with 14 bases between. The CDR3 runs 17 residues. As concerns this clone: The antigen remains unidentified.

Clones were sequenced by immunoSEQ multiplex PCR, and TCRdb holds only the in-frame ones, with some missing. The sample shows about 83,000 clones, roughly nine tenths of them seen only once. The TCR comes from an adult with an advanced solid tumor such as melanoma, head and neck, liver or kidney cancer. J is TRBJ1-3 and V is TRBV5-6; D not certain. The sequencing used CD4+ or CD8+ T cells sorted from blood, collected in a trial of the OX40 agonist ivuxolimab. CDR3 in DNA: TGTGCCAGCAGCTTGTGGCAGGACGCCTACTCTGGAAACACCATATATTTT. Amino acid sequence: CASSLWQDAYSGNTIYF.